Shown below are 21 T cell receptor beta chains from a single sample sequenced in a study of T cell responses to AZD1222 COVID-19 vaccine. Measured with immunoSEQ multiplex PCR; TCRdb has only the in-frame clones, and not every one. The sample consists of 70,000 to 95,000 clones, 85% to 95% of them appearing once. Here the sequenced sample was peripheral blood, taken 28 days after the second AZD1222 dose. The receptor set was obtained from an adult who received the AZD1222 COVID-19 vaccine.

J is TRBJ2-7 and V is TRBV30; D may be TRBD1 or TRBD2 (5 bases each). The CDR3 consists of 16 residues. CDR1 GTSNPN and CDR2 SVGIG come from the germline V gene (reference sequence). Between the trimmed V and J ends, which lost 2 bases and 2 bases, there was a span of 19 bases. The CDR3 loop reads CAWSPRGALSPYEQYF. For the CDR3, the DNA is TGTGCCTGGAGTCCTAGAGGGGCCCTAAGTCCCTACGAGCAGTACTTC.

As concerns this clone: Mismatch with germline at one junction end may stem from a read error. This chain links TRBV7-7 with TRBJ2-2, with D uncertain. Germline values: CDR1 SSHAT, CDR2 FNYEAQ (reference sequence). This CDR3 is built from 15 residues. The CDR3 sequence is CASSPEPVVTGELFF. The DNA of the CDR3 is TGTGCTAGCAGCCCAGAACCGGTAGTCACCGGGGAGCTGTTTTTT.

The rearrangement links TRBV28 to TRBJ2-4, with D maybe TRBD2 (6 bases). This CDR3 region has 15 residues. V gave up 7 bases and J gave up 0 bases, with 13 bases separating them. CDR1 and CDR2 from the germline V gene are MDHEN and SYDVKM. CDR3: CASTRRAGAKNIQYF. The CDR3, as DNA: TGTGCCAGCACCCGGAGGGCGGGAGCCAAAAACATTCAGTACTTC. The complete variable domain, with remaining parts taken from reference TRBV28 and TRBJ2-4, reads DVKVTQSSRYLVKRTGEKVFLECVQDMDHENMFWYRQDPGLGLRLIYFSYDVKMKEKGDIPEGYSVSREKKERFSLILESASTNQTSMYLCASTRRAGAKNIQYFGAGTRLSVL.

V is TRBV10-1 and J is TRBJ1-2, with unresolved D. The V gene lost 8 bases and the J gene lost 12 bases, with 19 bases spanning the gap. From germline, CDR1 is WNHNN and CDR2 SYGVQD (reference sequence). CDR3 length equals 12 residues. The CDR3 bases are TGCGCCAGCGAGCGGGATCGTTGGTTGGACACCTTC. Protein: CASERDRWLDTF.

The chain links TRBV5-4 to TRBJ1-3, with unresolved D. V lost 5 bases and J lost 2, with 5 bases in between. The CDR3 sequence is 12 residues long. Germline V lookup: CDR1 SGHNT, CDR2 YYREEE (reference sequence). The CDR3: CASRNAGNTIYF. As DNA, the CDR3 is TGTGCCAGCAGAAACGCTGGAAACACCATATATTTT.

In the case of this clone: The junction does not match germline at one end; this may be a read error. This rearrangement joins TRBV7-9 to TRBJ2-5; perhaps TRBD1 as D (5 bases). The CDR3 is made up of 14 amino acids. From germline, CDR1 is SEHNR and CDR2 FQNEAQ (reference sequence). This chain's CDR3 is CASSPDDSQKTQYF. The CDR3 region has the DNA TGTGCCAGCAGTCCCGACGACAGCCAAAAGACCCAGTACTTC.

The chain uses TRBV6-5 and TRBJ2-3; perhaps TRBD2 as D (7 bases). Germline CDR1 reads MNHEY; CDR2 reads SVGAGI. The CDR3 is 13 amino acids. Trimming cost V 6 bases and J 11 bases, with 18 bases left between them. CDR3 in DNA: TGTGCCAGCAGCCCCGGGGGGCGGCGGGGGCAGTATTTT. Protein sequence: CASSPGGRRGQYF.

The J gene is TRBJ1-2, the V gene TRBV5-1; 7 nucleotides match TRBD1. In germline, CDR1 is SGHRS, CDR2 YFSETQ. This CDR3 is built from 15 residues. Losses at the gene ends were 0 bases for V and 4 bases for J; bases not matched to a gene: 6. The CDR3 here is CASSLEGGDSYGYTF. The CDR3 nucleotides are TGCGCCAGCAGCTTGGAAGGGGGGGACAGCTATGGCTACACCTTC.

The chain uses TRBV2 and TRBJ2-7; D gene unclear. CDR3 length equals 12 residues. Germline V gene sequence: CDR1 SNHLY, CDR2 FYNNEI. Trimming removed 3 bases from V and 4 bases from J, with 7 bases in between. The CDR3 nucleotides read TGTGCCAGCAGTGATGCCCGTTACGAGCAGTACTTC. Translation gives CASSDARYEQYF.

This sequence joins TRBV11-3 and TRBJ2-3; D not resolved. CDR1 and CDR2 from the germline V gene are SGHNT and YENEEA. V was shortened by 0 bases and J by 8 bases, with 12 bases between the two germline ends. The CDR3 is 14 amino acids. The CDR3 reads CASSLEAPIGTQYF. The CDR3 nucleotides are TGTGCCAGCAGCTTAGAAGCGCCCATAGGTACGCAGTATTTT. Full variable domain (remainder filled in from reference TRBV11-3 and TRBJ2-3): EAGVVQSPRYKIIEKKQPVAFWCNPISGHNTLYWYLQNLGQGPELLIRYENEEAVDDSQLPKDRFSAERLKGVDSTLKIQPAELGDSAVYLCASSLEAPIGTQYFGPGTRLTVL.

This sequence joins TRBV11-2 and TRBJ2-5; 7 nucleotides line up with TRBD2. J was trimmed by 2 bases and V by 3 bases; bases with no gene match: 12. The germline gives CDR1 SGHAT, CDR2 FQNNGV. The CDR3 loop spans 17 amino acids. The CDR3: CASSFKRGSLGQETQYF. CDR3 DNA sequence: TGTGCCAGCAGCTTTAAGCGGGGCTCCCTCGGGCAAGAGACCCAGTACTTC.

This clone turned up a few times. The chain uses TRBV5-1 and TRBJ2-2, with unresolved D. V was shortened by 0 bases and J by 1 base, with 7 bases between the two germline ends. The germline V gene has CDR1 SGHRS and CDR2 YFSETQ. This CDR3 contains 15 residues. CDR3 in DNA: TGCGCCAGCAGCTTGGGGCACCAGAACACCGGGGAGCTGTTTTTT. Translating it yields CASSLGHQNTGELFF.

V usage is TRBV28 and J usage is TRBJ2-3; 8 bases line up with TRBD1. Per germline, CDR1 MDHEN and CDR2 SYDVKM. The CDR3 runs to 16 residues. The junction had 12 bases not matched to a gene; V was cut back by 6 bases and J by 4 bases. The CDR3 loop reads CASSTPGQGGADTQYF. The CDR3 DNA follows: TGTGCCAGCAGCACTCCCGGACAGGGAGGTGCAGATACGCAGTATTTT.

This sequence joins TRBV5-1 and TRBJ1-2; 7 positions match TRBD1. From germline, CDR1 is SGHRS and CDR2 YFSETQ. This CDR3 has 15 residues. Losses at the gene ends were 4 bases for V and 2 bases for J; bases not matched to a gene: 8. The CDR3 coding sequence is TGCGCCAGCAGCACCCCAGGGGGGTCGAACTATGGCTACACCTTC. Its translation is CASSTPGGSNYGYTF. Complete variable domain (other parts from reference TRBV5-1 and TRBJ1-2): KAGVTQTPRYLIKTRGQQVTLSCSPISGHRSVSWYQQTPGQGLQFLFEYFSETQRNKGNFPGRFSGRQFSNSRSEMNVSTLELGDSALYLCASSTPGGSNYGYTFGSGTRLTVV.

The V call is TRBV18, the J call TRBJ2-1; D gene uncertain. Trimming removed 0 bases from V and 9 bases from J, with 18 bases in between. Germline values: CDR1 KGHSH, CDR2 LQKENI. This CDR3 has 16 amino acids. The CDR3 spells CASSPPQRLPRGEQFF. CDR3 nucleotide sequence: TGTGCCAGCTCACCACCTCAGCGACTCCCCCGCGGTGAGCAGTTCTTC.

The rearrangement joins TRBV5-1 to TRBJ1-6; 11 bases line up with TRBD1. CDR3 length: 16 residues. Germline V gene lookup returns CDR1 SGHRS and CDR2 YFSETQ. Trimming took 0 bases from V and 8 from J; bases not matched to a gene: 4. This CDR3 reads CASSLALGQGDSPLHF. For the CDR3, the DNA is TGCGCCAGCAGCTTGGCCCTGGGACAGGGGGATTCACCCCTCCACTTT.

The table lists this clone with a few counts. Other DNA sequences in the same sample also yield this CDR3. The chain recombines TRBV19 with TRBJ1-5, with 8 bases lining up with TRBD1. J was trimmed by 5 bases and V by 5 bases; bases with no gene match: 2. The CDR3 totals 13 residues. Germline V gives CDR1 LNHDA, CDR2 SQIVND (reference sequence). This CDR3 reads CASSPDRDQPQHF. As DNA, the CDR3 is TGTGCCAGTAGTCCGGACAGGGATCAGCCCCAGCATTTT. Full variable domain (outside the CDR3, taken from reference TRBV19 and TRBJ1-5): DGGITQSPKYLFRKEGQNVTLSCEQNLNHDAMYWYRQDPGQGLRLIYYSQIVNDFQKGDIAEGYSVSREKKESFPLTVTSAQKNPTAFYLCASSPDRDQPQHFGDGTRLSIL.

V usage is TRBV5-4 and J usage is TRBJ2-5; TRBD1 is a possible D gene (6 bases). The V end was cut by 0 bases, the J end by 3 bases, with 15 bases between. The CDR3 has 16 residues. From germline, CDR1 is SGHNT and CDR2 YYREEE (reference sequence). CDR3 DNA sequence: TGTGCCAGCAGCTTGGAGGTGGGGGCAGGGAAAGAGACCCAGTACTTC. Its translation: CASSLEVGAGKETQYF. The complete variable domain, with remaining parts taken from reference TRBV5-4 and TRBJ2-5, reads ETGVTQSPTHLIKTRGQQVTLRCSSQSGHNTVSWYQQALGQGPQFIFQYYREEENGRGNFPPRFSGLQFPNYSSELNVNALELDDSALYLCASSLEVGAGKETQYFGPGTRLLVL.

The rearrangement uses TRBV28 and TRBJ1-5; TRBD1 agrees at 8 bases. This CDR3 has 17 amino acids. Germline CDR1 is MDHEN and CDR2 is SYDVKM. The V gene end was trimmed by 6 bases and the J gene end by 5 bases; junction bases not matched to a gene: 15. CDR3 DNA sequence: TGTGCCAGCAGACCGCATCGAACAGGGGGTACCGATCAGCCCCAGCATTTT. Protein product: CASRPHRTGGTDQPQHF.

The chain is built from TRBV14 and TRBJ1-1; D not resolved. CDR1 is SGHDN and CDR2 is FVKESK in the germline V gene. This CDR3 is built from 15 residues. V dropped 0 bases and J dropped 0 bases, with 8 bases sitting between them. CDR3 amino acids: CASSQDSFMNTEAFF. The CDR3 coding sequence is TGTGCCAGCAGCCAAGACTCGTTCATGAACACTGAAGCTTTCTTT.

This clone was seen a single time. This sequence joins TRBV7-2 and TRBJ2-3; D call uncertain. Germline CDR1 and CDR2: SGHTA and FQGNSA. This CDR3 comprises 15 residues. The V gene lost 0 bases and the J gene lost 0 bases, with 7 bases spanning the gap. The CDR3 here is CASSLAGLSTDTQYF. CDR3 DNA sequence: TGTGCCAGCAGCTTAGCTGGGCTAAGCACAGATACGCAGTATTTT. Based on the CDR3 plus reference TRBV7-2 and TRBJ2-3, the full variable domain is GAGVSQSPSNKVTEKGKDVELRCDPISGHTALYWYRQSLGQGLEFLIYFQGNSAPDKSGLPSDRFSAERTGGSVSTLTIQRTQQEDSAVYLCASSLAGLSTDTQYFGPGTRLTVL.